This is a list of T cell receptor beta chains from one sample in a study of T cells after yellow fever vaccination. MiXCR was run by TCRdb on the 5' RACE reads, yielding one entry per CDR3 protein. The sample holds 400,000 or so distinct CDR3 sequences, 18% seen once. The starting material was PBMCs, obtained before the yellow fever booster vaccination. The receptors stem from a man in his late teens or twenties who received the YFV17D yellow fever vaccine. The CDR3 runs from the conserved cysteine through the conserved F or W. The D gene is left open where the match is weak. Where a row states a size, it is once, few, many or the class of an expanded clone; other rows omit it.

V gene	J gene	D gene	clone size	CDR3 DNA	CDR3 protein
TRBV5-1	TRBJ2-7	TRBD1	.	TGCGCCAGCAGCTTGGTTGGGACAGGGTCGAGAGAGCAGTACTTC	CASSLVGTGSREQYF
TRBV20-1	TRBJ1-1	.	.	TGCAGTGCTAGAGGGGGGGCAGTGAACACTGAAGCTTTCTTT	CSARGGAVNTEAFF
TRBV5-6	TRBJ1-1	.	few	TGTGCCAGCAGCCCGCGGCGCATGCGACTAATGAACACTGAAGCTTTCTTT	CASSPRRMRLMNTEAFF
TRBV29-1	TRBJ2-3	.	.	TGCAGCGTTGGGTTTAGGGCGTCTTCCGCAGATACGCAGTATTTT	CSVGFRASSADTQYF
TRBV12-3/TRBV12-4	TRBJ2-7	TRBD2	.	TGTGCCAGCAGTGCCCCCGGGCGGGGGGCGCCCCTATCCTACGAGCAGTACTTC	CASSAPGRGAPLSYEQYF
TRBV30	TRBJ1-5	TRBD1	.	TGTGCCTGGAGTTTTGGGGACAGGGTTCGGCCCCAGCATTTT	CAWSFGDRVRPQHF
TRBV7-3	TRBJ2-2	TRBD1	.	TGTGCCAGCAGCTTTGACAGGGGGCCCACCGGGGAGCTGTTTTTT	CASSFDRGPTGELFF
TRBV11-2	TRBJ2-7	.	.	TGTGCCAGCAGCCCCTACAGGAGATTGGGTACCGACGAGCAGTACTTC	CASSPYRRLGTDEQYF
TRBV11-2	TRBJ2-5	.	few	TGTGCCAGCAGCTTTAGCCCTAGTGCGGAGACCCAGTACTTC	CASSFSPSAETQYF
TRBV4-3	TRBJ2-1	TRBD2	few	TGCGCCAGCAGCCAAGAAGGTCGCGGGGGGGCGAATGAGCAGTTCTTC	CASSQEGRGGANEQFF
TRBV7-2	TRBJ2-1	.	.	TGTGCCAGCAGCTTGAACCCTACCGGGACATCTTACAATGAGCAGTTCTTC	CASSLNPTGTSYNEQFF
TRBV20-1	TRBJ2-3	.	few	TGCAGTGCTAGCGGGGGATACAATACGCAGTATTTT	CSASGGYNTQYF
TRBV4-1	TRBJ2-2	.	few	TGCGCCAGCAGCCAAGATTGGCTAGCGTTAGAGGAGCTGTTTTTT	CASSQDWLALEELFF
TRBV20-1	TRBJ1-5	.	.	TGCAGTGCTCCAGGGGAGGCTCAGCCCCAGCATTTT	CSAPGEAQPQHF
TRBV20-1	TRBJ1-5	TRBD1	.	TGCAGTGCTAGACCCCCCAGGACAGGGTCAAGACAGCCCCAGCATTTT	CSARPPRTGSRQPQHF
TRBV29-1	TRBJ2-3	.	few	TGCAGCGTTGAACCAGATGTCACAGATACGCAGTATTTT	CSVEPDVTDTQYF
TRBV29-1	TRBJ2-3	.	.	TGCAGCCCGGTACAGGAGAGCACAGATACGCAGTATTTT	CSPVQESTDTQYF
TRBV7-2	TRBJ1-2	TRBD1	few	TGTGCCAGCAGCTTAGCTAAACAGGGGACGGGGGGCTACACCTTC	CASSLAKQGTGGYTF
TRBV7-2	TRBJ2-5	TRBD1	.	TGTGCCAGCAGCTTAGGGACAGGGGCCAGAGAGACCCAGTACTTC	CASSLGTGARETQYF
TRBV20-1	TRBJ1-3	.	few	TGCAGTGCGGGGGGGGCCGCAGGAAACACCATATATTTT	CSAGGAAGNTIYF